This T cell receptor beta chain was documented in a study of blood T cell repertoires in COVID-19. In the original analysis: Estimated nucleated cell counts came from reference gene primer amplification. Data came from immunoSEQ multiplex PCR; TCRdb stores just in-frame clones and leaves some out. V and J calls and clone size follow that table, whereas D and trimming were derived from the DNA. The sample has roughly 200,000 clones, 90% seen once. V was trimmed by 3 bases and J by 1 base, leaving 12 bases between them. Per the germline V gene, CDR1 is ENHRY and CDR2 is SYGVKD. The CDR3 extends over 15 amino acids.

The chain recombines TRBV10-3 with TRBJ1-1; maybe TRBD1 (5 bases). The source of this sequence is a man between 50 and 59 years old with acute or convalescent COVID-19. The material sequenced was peripheral blood. DNA of the CDR3: TGTGCCATCAGTGAATCAGGGTGGGCGAACACTGAAGCTTTCTTT. Its protein product is CAISESGWANTEAFF.